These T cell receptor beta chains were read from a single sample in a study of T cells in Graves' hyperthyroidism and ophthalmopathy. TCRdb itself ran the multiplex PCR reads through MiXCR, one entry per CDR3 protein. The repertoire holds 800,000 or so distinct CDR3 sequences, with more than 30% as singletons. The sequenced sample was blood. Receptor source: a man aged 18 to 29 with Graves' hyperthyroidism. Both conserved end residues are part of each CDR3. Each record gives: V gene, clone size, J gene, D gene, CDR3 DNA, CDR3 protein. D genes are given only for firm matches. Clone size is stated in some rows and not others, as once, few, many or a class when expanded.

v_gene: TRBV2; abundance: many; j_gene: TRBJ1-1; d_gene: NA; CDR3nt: TGTGCCACAGGGGCAGGGATGGCCACTGAAGCTTTCTTT; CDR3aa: CATGAGMATEAFF
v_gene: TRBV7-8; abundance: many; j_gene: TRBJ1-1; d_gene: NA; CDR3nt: TGTGCCAGCAGCTACGGACAGAATGAAGCTTTCTTT; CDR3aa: CASSYGQNEAFF
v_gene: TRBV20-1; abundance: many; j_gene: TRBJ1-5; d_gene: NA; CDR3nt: TGCAGTGCTCCCGATGTTACTCGCAATCAGCCCCAGCATTTT; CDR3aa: CSAPDVTRNQPQHF
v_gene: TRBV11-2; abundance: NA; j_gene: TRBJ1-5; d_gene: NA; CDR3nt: TGTGCCAGCAGCTTAGGAGGCTGGGGTCAGCCCCAGCATTTT; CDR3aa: CASSLGGWGQPQHF
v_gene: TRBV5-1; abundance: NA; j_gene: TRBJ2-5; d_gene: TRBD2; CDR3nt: TGCGCCAGCAGCCAAACCGGGACTAGCGAAGAGACCCAGTACTTC; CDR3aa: CASSQTGTSEETQYF
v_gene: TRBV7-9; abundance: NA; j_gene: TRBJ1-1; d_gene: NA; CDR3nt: TGTGCCAGCAGCTTTCCCAGGGGTGGGTACACTGAAGCTTTCTTT; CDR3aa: CASSFPRGGYTEAFF
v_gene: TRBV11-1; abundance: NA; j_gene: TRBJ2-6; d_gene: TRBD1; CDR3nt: TGTGCCAGCAGCCCGACAGGGGGCGCGGCCAACGTCCTGACTTTC; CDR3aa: CASSPTGGAANVLTF
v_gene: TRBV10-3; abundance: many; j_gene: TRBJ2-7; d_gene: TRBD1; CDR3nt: TGTGCCATCAGTGAGTCCGTACTTACCGGGACAGGGGATGTCGAGCAGTACTTC; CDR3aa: CAISESVLTGTGDVEQYF
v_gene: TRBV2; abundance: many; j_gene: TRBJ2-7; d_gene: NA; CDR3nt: TGTGCCAGCAGACCAGTAGGCGGCTACGAGCAGTACTTC; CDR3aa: CASRPVGGYEQYF
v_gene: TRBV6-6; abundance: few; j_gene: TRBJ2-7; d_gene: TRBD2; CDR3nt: TGTGCCAGCAGTTTGGCCGATAGCGGGGTTGGCTACGAGCAGTACTTC; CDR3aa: CASSLADSGVGYEQYF
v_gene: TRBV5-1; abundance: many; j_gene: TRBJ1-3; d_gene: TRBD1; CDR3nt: TGTGCCAGCAGCTTAGGGACAGATGGAAACACCATATATTTT; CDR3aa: CASSLGTDGNTIYF
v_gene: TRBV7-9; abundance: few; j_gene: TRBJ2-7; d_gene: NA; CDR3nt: TGTGCCAGCAGCTTCGGAGGCTCTAGGGACGAGCAGTACTTC; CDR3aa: CASSFGGSRDEQYF
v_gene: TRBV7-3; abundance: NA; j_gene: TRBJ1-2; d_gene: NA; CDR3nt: TGTGCCAGCAGCTTGTCTAGGAGTGATGGCTACACCTTC; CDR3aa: CASSLSRSDGYTF
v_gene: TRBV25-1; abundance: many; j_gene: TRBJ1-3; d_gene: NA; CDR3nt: TGTGCCAGCAGTGAATGGGGGGGTAAGGCTGGAAACACCATATATTTT; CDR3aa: CASSEWGGKAGNTIYF
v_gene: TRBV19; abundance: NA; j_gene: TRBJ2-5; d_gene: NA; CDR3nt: TGTGCCAGTAGTTTTGTAAGGGGAGGCGAGACCCAGTACTTC; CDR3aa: CASSFVRGGETQYF
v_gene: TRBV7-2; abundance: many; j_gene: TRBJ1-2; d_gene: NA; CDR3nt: TGTGCCAGCAGCTTAGAACAGGGTAATGGCTACACCTTC; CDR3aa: CASSLEQGNGYTF
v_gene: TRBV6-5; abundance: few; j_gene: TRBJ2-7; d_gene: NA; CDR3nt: TGTGCCAGCAGTACGACCCCAGGACCTTACGAGCAGTACTTC; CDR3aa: CASSTTPGPYEQYF
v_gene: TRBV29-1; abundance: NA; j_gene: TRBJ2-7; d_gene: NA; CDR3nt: TGCAGCGTTGGCCTCGGAGCAGAGCAGTACTTC; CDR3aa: CSVGLGAEQYF
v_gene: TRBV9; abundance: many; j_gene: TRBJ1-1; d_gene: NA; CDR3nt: TGTGCCAGCAGCGAAAGCGGCCTGAACACTGAAGCTTTCTTT; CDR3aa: CASSESGLNTEAFF
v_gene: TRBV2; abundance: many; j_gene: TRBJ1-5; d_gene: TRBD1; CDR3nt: TGTGCCAGCAATGAACGGACAGGGGAGGATAGCAATCAGCCCCAGCATTTT; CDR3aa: CASNERTGEDSNQPQHF
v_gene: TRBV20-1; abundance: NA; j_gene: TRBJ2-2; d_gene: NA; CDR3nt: TGCAGTGCTATACTAGCTGAGTCCCCCGGGGAGCTGTTTTTT; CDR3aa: CSAILAESPGELFF
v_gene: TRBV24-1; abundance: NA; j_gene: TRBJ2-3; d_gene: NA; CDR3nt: TGTGCCACGTCGACCAGGACCGGAGATACGCAGTATTTT; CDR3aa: CATSTRTGDTQYF
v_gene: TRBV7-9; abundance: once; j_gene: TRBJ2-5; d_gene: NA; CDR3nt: TGTGCCAGCAGCTGGGGCAGGGGACAAGAGACCCAGTACTTC; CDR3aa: CASSWGRGQETQYF
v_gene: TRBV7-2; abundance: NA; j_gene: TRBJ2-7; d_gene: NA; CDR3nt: TGTGCCAGCAGCCCCTATGATGGGGGGCAGTACTTC; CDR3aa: CASSPYDGGQYF
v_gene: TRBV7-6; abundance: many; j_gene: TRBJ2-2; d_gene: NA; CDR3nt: TGTGCCAGCAGGGACACATCCGGGGAGCTGTTTTTT; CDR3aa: CASRDTSGELFF
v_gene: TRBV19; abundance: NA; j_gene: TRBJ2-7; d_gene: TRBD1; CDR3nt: TGTGCCAGTAGTACCGGACAGGTCTCCTACGAGCAGTACTTC; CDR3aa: CASSTGQVSYEQYF
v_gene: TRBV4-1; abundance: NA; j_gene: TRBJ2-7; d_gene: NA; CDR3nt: TGCGCCAGCAGCCCCGGTGCGGCCTCCTACGAGCAGTACTTC; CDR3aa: CASSPGAASYEQYF
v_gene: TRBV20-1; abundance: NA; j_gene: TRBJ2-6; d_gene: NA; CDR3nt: TGCAGTGCTAGAGATTCGATAGGCACAAGCTCTGGGGCCAACGTCCTGACTTTC; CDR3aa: CSARDSIGTSSGANVLTF
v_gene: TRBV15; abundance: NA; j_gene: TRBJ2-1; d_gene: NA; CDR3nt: TGTGCCACCAGCAGAGATCTGGGGGGCGCTCTGCAGTTCTTC; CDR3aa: CATSRDLGGALQFF
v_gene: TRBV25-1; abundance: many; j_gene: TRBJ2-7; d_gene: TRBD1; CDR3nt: TGTGCCAGCAGTGAATCCGGACAGGGAAGGAATGAGCAGTACTTC; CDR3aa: CASSESGQGRNEQYF
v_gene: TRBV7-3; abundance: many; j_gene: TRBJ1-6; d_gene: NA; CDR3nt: TGTGCCAGCAGCCTCACAGGGTCCAATTCACCCCTCCACTTT; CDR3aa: CASSLTGSNSPLHF
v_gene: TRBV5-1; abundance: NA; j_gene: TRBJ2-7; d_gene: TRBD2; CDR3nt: TGCGCCAGCAGCACCCTAGCGGGGCACGAGCAGTACTTC; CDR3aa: CASSTLAGHEQYF
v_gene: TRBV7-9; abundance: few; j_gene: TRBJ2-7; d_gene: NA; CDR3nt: TGTGCCAGCAGCCATAACCTGGTGGGGCCGACCTACGAGCAGTACTTC; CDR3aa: CASSHNLVGPTYEQYF
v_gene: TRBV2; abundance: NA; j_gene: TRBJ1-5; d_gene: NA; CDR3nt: TGTGCCAGCACCCAGGGGTACCAGCCCCAGCATTTT; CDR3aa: CASTQGYQPQHF
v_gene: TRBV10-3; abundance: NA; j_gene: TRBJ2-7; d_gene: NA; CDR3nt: TGTGCCTGGGGACGGGGGAGCTCCTACGAGCAGTACTTC; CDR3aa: CAWGRGSSYEQYF
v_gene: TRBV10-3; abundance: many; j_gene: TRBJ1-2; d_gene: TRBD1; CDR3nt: TGTGCCATCAGTGAGAGGGACAGCGGAGATGGCTACACCTTC; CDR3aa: CAISERDSGDGYTF
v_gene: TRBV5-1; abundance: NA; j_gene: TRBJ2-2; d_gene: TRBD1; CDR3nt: TGCGCCAGCAGCTTGACGGCAGGGGGACCTAACACCGGGGAGCTGTTTTTT; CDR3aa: CASSLTAGGPNTGELFF
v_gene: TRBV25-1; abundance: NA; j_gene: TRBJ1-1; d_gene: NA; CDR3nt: TGTGCCAGCTTCGGGGACTTGGGGGTAACTGAAGCTTTCTTT; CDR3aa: CASFGDLGVTEAFF
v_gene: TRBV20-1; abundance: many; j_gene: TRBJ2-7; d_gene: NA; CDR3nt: TGCAGTGCTGGCTGGGATTCCTACGAGCAGTACTTC; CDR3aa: CSAGWDSYEQYF
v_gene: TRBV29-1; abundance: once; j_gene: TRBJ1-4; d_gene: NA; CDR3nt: TGCAGCGTTGAAGACGCAGGGACGGCGACTGCAACTAATGAAAAACTGTTTTTT; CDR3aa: CSVEDAGTATATNEKLFF
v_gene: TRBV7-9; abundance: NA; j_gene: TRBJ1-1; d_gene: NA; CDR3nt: TGTGCCAGCAGCCCGAGACAGACCACTGAAGCTTTCTTT; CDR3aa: CASSPRQTTEAFF
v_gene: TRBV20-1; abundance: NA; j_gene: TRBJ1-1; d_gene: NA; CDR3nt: TGCAGTGCTAGAGATGAGGCACCCGGGACACCGAACACTGAAGCTTTCTTT; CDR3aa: CSARDEAPGTPNTEAFF
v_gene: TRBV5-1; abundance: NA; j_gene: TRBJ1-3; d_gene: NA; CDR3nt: TGCGCCAGCAGCCAAACTCAACCCCCCGGAAACACCATATATTTT; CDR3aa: CASSQTQPPGNTIYF
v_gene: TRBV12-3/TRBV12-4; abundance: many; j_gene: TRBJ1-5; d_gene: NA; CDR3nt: TGTGCCAGCAGTCTACAGGGCTTGTACAATCAGCCCCAGCATTTT; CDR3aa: CASSLQGLYNQPQHF
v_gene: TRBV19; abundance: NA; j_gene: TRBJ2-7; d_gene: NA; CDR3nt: TGTGCCAGTAGTGAGTTCAGGGGAGGAGGCGACGAGCAGTACTTC; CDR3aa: CASSEFRGGGDEQYF
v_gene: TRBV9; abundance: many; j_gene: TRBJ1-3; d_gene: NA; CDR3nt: TGTGCCAGCAGCGTAGCAGGGACTTCTGGAAACACCATATATTTT; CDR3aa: CASSVAGTSGNTIYF
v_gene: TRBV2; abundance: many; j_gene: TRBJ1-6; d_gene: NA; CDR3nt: TGTGCCAGCAGTTTCTCCCAGGGCAATTCACCCCTCCACTTT; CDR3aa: CASSFSQGNSPLHF
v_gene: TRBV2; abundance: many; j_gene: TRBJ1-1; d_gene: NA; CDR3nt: TGTGCCAGCAGTGAACTGTTGGCTGAAGCTTTCTTT; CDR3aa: CASSELLAEAFF
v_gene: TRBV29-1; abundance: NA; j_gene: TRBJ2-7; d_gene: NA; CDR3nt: TGCAGCGTTGAAGACGGGACCCCGCCAAGCTACGAGCAGTACTTC; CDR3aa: CSVEDGTPPSYEQYF
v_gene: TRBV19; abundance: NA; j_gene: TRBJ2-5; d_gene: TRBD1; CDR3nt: TGTGCCAGTAGTATTGCCGGGACAGGGGGCGTGACCCAGTACTTC; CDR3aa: CASSIAGTGGVTQYF
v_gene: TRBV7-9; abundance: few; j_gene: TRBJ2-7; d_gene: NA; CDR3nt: TGTGCCAGCAGCTTACGGCCCTCCTACGAGCAGTACTTC; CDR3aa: CASSLRPSYEQYF
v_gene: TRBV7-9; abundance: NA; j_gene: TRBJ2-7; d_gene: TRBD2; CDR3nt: TGTGCCAGCAACGGGGGGAGATTCTACGAGCAGTACTTC; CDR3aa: CASNGGRFYEQYF
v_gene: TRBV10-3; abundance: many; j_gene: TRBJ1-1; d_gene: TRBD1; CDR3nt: TGTGCCATCAGTATATCCGGGACAGGGAACACTGAAGCTTTCTTT; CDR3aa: CAISISGTGNTEAFF
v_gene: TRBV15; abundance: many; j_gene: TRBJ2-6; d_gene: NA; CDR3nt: TGTGCCTCTGGACCCGATACACCTGGGGCCAACGTCCTGACTTTC; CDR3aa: CASGPDTPGANVLTF
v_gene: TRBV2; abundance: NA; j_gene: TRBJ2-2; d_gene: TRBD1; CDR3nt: TGTGCCAGCATCCTACAGGGGGGGGAGCTGTTTTTT; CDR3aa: CASILQGGELFF